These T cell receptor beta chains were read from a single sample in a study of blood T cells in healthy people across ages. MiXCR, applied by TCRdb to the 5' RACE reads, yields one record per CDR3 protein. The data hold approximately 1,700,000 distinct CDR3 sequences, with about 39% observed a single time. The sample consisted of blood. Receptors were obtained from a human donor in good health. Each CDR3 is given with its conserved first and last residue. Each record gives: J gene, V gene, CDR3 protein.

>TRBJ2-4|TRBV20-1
CSATVGPERGQYF
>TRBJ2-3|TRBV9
CASSVGPSDPLERRSTDTQYF
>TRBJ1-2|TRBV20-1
CSAADRDTYGYTF
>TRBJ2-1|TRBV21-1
CASRLQGRFF
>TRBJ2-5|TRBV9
CASSGSPQTQYF
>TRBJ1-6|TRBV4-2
CASSPVRDNPPLHF
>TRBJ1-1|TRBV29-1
CSVVVPYPNTEAFF
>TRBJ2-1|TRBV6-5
CASSYSKLRPYNEQFF
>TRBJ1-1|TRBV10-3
CAITPDRNTEAFF
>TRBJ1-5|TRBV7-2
CASSQQGRGRDNQPQHF
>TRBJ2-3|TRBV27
CASSLYDGPTDTQYF
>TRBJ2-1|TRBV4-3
CASSQVSPGLAGGVYNEQFF
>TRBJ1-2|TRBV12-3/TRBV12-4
CASSPGVDYYGYTF
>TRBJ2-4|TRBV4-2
CASSQEAGTALREQYF
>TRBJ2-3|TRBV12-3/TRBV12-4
CASSRRGGLAGGPIPFTDTQYF
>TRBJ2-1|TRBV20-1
CSARVWRGDPYNEQFF
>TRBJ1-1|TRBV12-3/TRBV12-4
CASSLEWPEAFF